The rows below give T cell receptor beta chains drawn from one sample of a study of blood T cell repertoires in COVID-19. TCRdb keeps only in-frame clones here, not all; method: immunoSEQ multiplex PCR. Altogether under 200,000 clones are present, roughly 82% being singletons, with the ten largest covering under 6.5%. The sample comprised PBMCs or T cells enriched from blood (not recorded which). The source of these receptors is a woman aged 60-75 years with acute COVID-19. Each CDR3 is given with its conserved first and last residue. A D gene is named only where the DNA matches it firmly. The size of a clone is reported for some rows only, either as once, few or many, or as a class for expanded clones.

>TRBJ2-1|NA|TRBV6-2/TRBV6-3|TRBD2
CASSFNSGGSYNEQFF
TGTGCCAGCAGTTTCAATTCGGGGGGCTCCTACAATGAGCAGTTCTTC
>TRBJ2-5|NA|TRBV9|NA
CASSVGTTGETQYF
TGTGCCAGCAGCGTAGGAACCACCGGGGAGACCCAGTACTTC
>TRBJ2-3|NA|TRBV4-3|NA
CASSHGTNTDTQYF
TGCGCCAGCAGCCACGGGACAAACACAGATACGCAGTATTTT
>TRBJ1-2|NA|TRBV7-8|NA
CASSARRGSGARVRVNTF
TGTGCCAGCAGCGCACGGCGGGGGAGCGGAGCCAGAGTCAGGGTAAACACCTTC
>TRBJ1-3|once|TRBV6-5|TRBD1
CASSRDSISGNTIYF
TGTGCCAGCAGTCGGGACAGCATCTCTGGAAACACCATATATTTT
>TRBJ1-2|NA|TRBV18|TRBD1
CASSHAGTGGLEGYTF
TGTGCCAGCTCACACGCCGGGACAGGGGGCTTGGAGGGCTACACCTTC
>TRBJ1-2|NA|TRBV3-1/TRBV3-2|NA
CASSSRWGTGYGYTF
TGTGCCAGCAGCTCTCGTTGGGGTACGGGGTATGGCTACACCTTC
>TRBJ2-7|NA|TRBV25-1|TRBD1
CASSLGTEGEQYF
TGTGCCAGCAGTTTAGGGACAGAGGGCGAGCAGTACTTC
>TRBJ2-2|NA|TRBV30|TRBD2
CAWISGGPGELFF
TGTGCCTGGATTAGCGGGGGGCCCGGGGAGCTGTTTTTT
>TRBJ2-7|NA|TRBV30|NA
CAWSRGSAYEQYF
TGTGCCTGGAGTAGGGGGTCGGCCTACGAGCAGTACTTC
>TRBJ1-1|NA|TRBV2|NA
CASRAQGRGAEAFF
TGTGCCAGCAGAGCACAGGGAAGAGGCGCTGAAGCTTTCTTT
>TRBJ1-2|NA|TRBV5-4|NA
CASSSRLGEFYGYTF
TGTGCCAGCAGCTCCAGACTAGGGGAATTCTATGGCTACACCTTC
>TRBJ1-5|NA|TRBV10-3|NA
CAISQGSQPQHF
TGTGCCATCAGCCAGGGGTCTCAGCCCCAGCATTTT
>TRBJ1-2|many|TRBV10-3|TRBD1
CAIRGDRGGGGYTF
TGTGCCATCAGGGGGGACAGGGGTGGTGGTGGCTACACCTTC
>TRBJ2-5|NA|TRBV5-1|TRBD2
CASSFRSPGLDLGGRIETQYF
TGCGCCAGCAGCTTTAGGTCTCCGGGACTAGACCTCGGAGGCAGGATAGAGACCCAGTACTTC
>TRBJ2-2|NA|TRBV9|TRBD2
CASSVVGGGVNTGELFF
TGTGCCAGCAGCGTAGTCGGCGGGGGGGTAAACACCGGGGAGCTGTTTTTT
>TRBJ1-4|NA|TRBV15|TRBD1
CATSRDQVTGLNGLFF
TGTGCCACCAGCAGAGATCAAGTGACAGGGTTGAACGGACTGTTTTTT
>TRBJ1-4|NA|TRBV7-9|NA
CASSRILGGDGVNEKLFF
TGTGCCAGCAGCCGCATATTAGGAGGGGATGGGGTTAATGAAAAACTGTTTTTT
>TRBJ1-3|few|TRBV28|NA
CASSQQGAGNTIYF
TGTGCCAGCAGTCAACAGGGTGCAGGAAACACCATATATTTT
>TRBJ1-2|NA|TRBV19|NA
CASSIESTAGYTF
TGTGCCAGTAGTATAGAGTCGACAGCTGGCTACACCTTC
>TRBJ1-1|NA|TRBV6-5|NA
CATRTGGKGNTEAFF
TGTGCCACCCGGACCGGGGGGAAAGGGAACACTGAAGCTTTCTTT
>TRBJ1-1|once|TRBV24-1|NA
CATSGPGGDTEAFF
TGTGCCACCAGTGGCCCGGGAGGGGACACTGAAGCTTTCTTT
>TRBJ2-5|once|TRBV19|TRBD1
CASTPTGEETQYF
TGTGCCAGTACCCCGACAGGGGAAGAGACCCAGTACTTC
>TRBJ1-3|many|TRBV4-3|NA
CASSQVAGWSSGNTIYF
TGCGCCAGCAGCCAAGTAGCGGGTTGGAGCTCTGGAAACACCATATATTTT
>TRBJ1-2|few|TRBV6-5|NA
CASTPVQATNYGYTF
TGTGCCAGCACCCCGGTCCAGGCTACTAACTATGGCTACACCTTC
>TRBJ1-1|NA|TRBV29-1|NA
CSVVRGAGTEAFF
TGCAGCGTTGTCCGGGGGGCCGGAACTGAAGCTTTCTTT
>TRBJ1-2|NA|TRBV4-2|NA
CASSQGNRVGYTF
TGTGCCAGCAGCCAAGGGAACAGGGTTGGCTACACCTTC